A selection of T cell receptor beta chains follows, all from one sample in a study of cytomegalovirus exposure and HLA in healthy donors. Produced via immunoSEQ multiplex PCR; TCRdb's table is partial and in-frame only. This sample has 100,000 to 150,000 clones; around 84% occur once, and the top ten carry 1.8%. Sequencing used PBMCs. The receptors shown here come from a man between 18 and 35 years old in good health and CMV-seronegative. CDR3s include the opening cysteine and the closing phenylalanine or tryptophan. D genes are given only for firm matches. The size of a clone is reported for some rows only, either as once, few or many, or as a class for expanded clones.

j_call,v_call,clone_size,d_call,cdr3_nt,cdr3_aa
TRBJ1-1,TRBV14,once,.,TGTGCCAGCAGCCGCGCAGGGTATCGGAACACTGAAGCTTTCTTT,CASSRAGYRNTEAFF
TRBJ2-1,TRBV29-1,.,TRBD2,TGCAGCGTTGACGCTAGCGGGGGGTCTCCAAGGAGACAGTTCTTC,CSVDASGGSPRRQFF
TRBJ2-2,TRBV2,.,.,TGTGCCAGCAGTGCTAGCTGGCCGTATACCGGGGAGCTGTTTTTT,CASSASWPYTGELFF
TRBJ2-1,TRBV19,.,.,TGTGCCAGTAGTTCCAACGGACTGATCAATGAGCAGTTCTTC,CASSSNGLINEQFF
TRBJ1-2,TRBV13,.,.,TGTGCCAGCAGCTTAAGCCAGGATGGCTACACCTTC,CASSLSQDGYTF
TRBJ2-7,TRBV6-6,.,TRBD2,TGTGCCAGCAGTTCCACTAGCGGGGGGGCGAAGGAGCAGTACTTC,CASSSTSGGAKEQYF
TRBJ1-2,TRBV9,.,.,TGTGCCAGCAGCGTAGTCCCGGGAGGGGAAGGCTACACCTTC,CASSVVPGGEGYTF
TRBJ2-2,TRBV7-6,.,TRBD1,TGTGCCAGCAGCTTACCCCGGGACAGCTCGAACACCGGGGAGCTGTTTTTT,CASSLPRDSSNTGELFF
TRBJ2-2,TRBV9,few,TRBD1,TGTGCCAGCAGCGACCGGACAGGGAGCACCGGGGAGCTGTTTTTT,CASSDRTGSTGELFF
TRBJ1-1,TRBV7-8,.,.,TGTGCCAGCACCAAAAACAGGGCGCCAGCTGAAGCTTTCTTT,CASTKNRAPAEAFF
TRBJ2-2,TRBV7-3,.,TRBD1,TGTGCCACTAGGACAGGGGGCACCGGGGAGCTGTTTTTT,CATRTGGTGELFF
TRBJ1-2,TRBV6-1,.,.,TGTGCCAGCAACTGGCAGGGCGGTGGCTACACCTTC,CASNWQGGGYTF
TRBJ2-1,TRBV7-9,.,TRBD2,TGTTCCAGCAGCCGAGGGACTAGCGTCAGCTACAATGAGCAGTTCTTC,CSSSRGTSVSYNEQFF
TRBJ1-5,TRBV7-3,once,.,TGTGCCAGCAGCTTAGTCAGGGGTTGGGAGCCCCAGCATTTT,CASSLVRGWEPQHF
TRBJ1-1,TRBV29-1,.,.,TGCAGCGCTGGACATAACCCAGGCAAGAACACTGAAGCTTTCTTT,CSAGHNPGKNTEAFF
TRBJ2-3,TRBV9,.,.,TGTGCCAGCAGCGGAAAAGCTCCTAGCACAGATACGCAGTATTTT,CASSGKAPSTDTQYF
TRBJ2-7,TRBV2,.,.,TGTGCCAGCACCCCCAGGGGGGTCTCCTACGAGCAGTACTTC,CASTPRGVSYEQYF
TRBJ1-2,TRBV18,.,TRBD1,TGTGCCAGCTCACCCCCCGGGACAGGATATGTATCCACCTTC,CASSPPGTGYVSTF
TRBJ2-1,TRBV7-9,.,.,TGTGCCAGCAGCTTATTCCCAGGGAAGAGCTCCTACAATGAGCAGTTCTTC,CASSLFPGKSSYNEQFF
TRBJ2-1,TRBV25-1,.,.,TGTGCCAGCAGTGGAGTGGACAGTAGGACCTACAATGAGCAGTTCTTC,CASSGVDSRTYNEQFF
TRBJ1-5,TRBV7-8,.,.,TGTGCCAGCAGCTTAAGTCCCCTAGAGGGTCAGCCCCAGCATTTT,CASSLSPLEGQPQHF
TRBJ2-7,TRBV7-9,few,TRBD1,TGTGCCAGCAGCTTATCCTTTCGGGGACAGCGGTCCTACGAGCAGTACTTC,CASSLSFRGQRSYEQYF
TRBJ2-3,TRBV4-3,.,.,TGCGCCAGTGCGAGGGGGGGGAGCACAGATACGCAGTATTTT,CASARGGSTDTQYF
TRBJ1-2,TRBV5-6,.,.,TGTGCCAGCAGCTTGGCGAGGCAGGGGAGATATGGCTACACCTTC,CASSLARQGRYGYTF
TRBJ1-1,TRBV4-2,.,TRBD1,TGTGCCAGCAGCCAAGTTACAGGGGCCACCACTGAAGCTTTCTTT,CASSQVTGATTEAFF
TRBJ2-3,TRBV4-3,few,TRBD1,TGCGCCAGCAGCCTGACAGGGGCCCCCACAGATACGCAGTATTTT,CASSLTGAPTDTQYF
TRBJ1-1,TRBV5-4,.,TRBD1,TGTGCCAGCAGCGTACCCGGGACAGGGGCTGCTTTCTTT,CASSVPGTGAAFF
TRBJ2-7,TRBV10-2,.,TRBD2,TGCGCCAGCGGAGGATCCGGGACTAACGAGCAGTACTTC,CASGGSGTNEQYF
TRBJ2-3,TRBV6-5,.,TRBD1,TGTGCCAGCAGTTACTCAAGGACAGGGGCAGATACGCAATATTTT,CASSYSRTGADTQYF
TRBJ1-6,TRBV6-1,.,.,TGTGCCAGCAGTGAAATAGGAGGGGCCAAATCACCCCTCCACTTT,CASSEIGGAKSPLHF
TRBJ1-5,TRBV7-2,few,.,TGTGCCAGCAGCTTCGACAGTAGCAATCAGCCCCAGCATTTT,CASSFDSSNQPQHF
TRBJ2-3,TRBV7-3,.,.,TGTGCCAGCAGCCGCGGACATAACACAGATACGCAGTATTTT,CASSRGHNTDTQYF
TRBJ2-2,TRBV4-1,.,.,TGCGCCAGCAGCCAAGAACGGTTTGGGGAGCTGTTTTTT,CASSQERFGELFF
TRBJ2-3,TRBV7-9,.,TRBD2,TGTGCCAGCAGCTCAACTAGCGGGGTAACAGATACGCAGTATTTT,CASSSTSGVTDTQYF
TRBJ1-2,TRBV14,.,TRBD1,TGTGCCAGCAGCCCCAAAGCCAGGGACAGGCGGGGCTACACCTTC,CASSPKARDRRGYTF
TRBJ1-1,TRBV7-6,.,.,TGTGCCAGCAGCCTGACAGGTGGGGCCACTGAAGCTTTCTTT,CASSLTGGATEAFF
TRBJ1-3,TRBV6-6,.,.,TGTGCCAGCAGACCCGACACAAGAGGAGGCATATATTTT,CASRPDTRGGIYF
TRBJ1-2,TRBV6-6,.,.,TGTGCCAGCAGTTCCCAGGACTCGGACTATGGCTACACCTTC,CASSSQDSDYGYTF
TRBJ2-3,TRBV19,.,.,TGTGCCAGTAGTGCGGGCCCCGCGGATACGCAGTATTTT,CASSAGPADTQYF
TRBJ2-2,TRBV25-1,few,.,TGTGCCAGCAGTTACCAGACAGGAACGAACACCGGGGAGCTGTTTTTT,CASSYQTGTNTGELFF
TRBJ2-7,TRBV7-7,.,TRBD1,TGTGCCAGCAGCCGAGGACAGGGGACCTACGAGCAGTACTTC,CASSRGQGTYEQYF